This T cell receptor (beta chain) was retrieved from a study of neurological immune-mediated disorders. Unsorted libraries were derived from 2 million PBMCs stored at -80 C. Notes on the study in general: In HTLV-1-associated myelopathy, TCR clonal expansion was greatest, whereas multiple sclerosis had the least, falling below healthy controls. Expanded clones shared no CDR3 amino acid sequences across subjects, suggesting private repertoires in all groups.

With 0 bases removed from V and 0 bases from J, the gap between germline ends came to 6 bases. Germline V lookup: CDR1 SGHRS, CDR2 YFSETQ. The CDR3 has 14 amino acids. This clonotype showed up many times. Its antigen remains unidentified. A 10-nucleotide random UMI tagged transcripts in template-switch 5'RACE cDNA synthesis. TCRdb used MiXCR to reprocess the 5' RACE reads, holding one entry per CDR3 protein. In the table there are roughly 88,000 distinct CDR3 sequences, 3.5% of which are singletons. This rearrangement joins TRBV5-1 to TRBJ1-1, with D unclear. The source material was PBMCs. This receptor was identified in a woman in her forties or fifties with multiple sclerosis. The CDR3 region has the DNA TGCGCCAGCAGCTTGGAGACGATGAACACTGAAGCTTTCTTT. It translates to CASSLETMNTEAFF.